This T cell receptor beta chain was recovered during a study of spatial heterogeneity in lung cancer. Study-wide context: Donors were some 72 untreated early-stage non-small cell lung cancer patients.

Indicated time point: blood at routine non-recurrence follow-up after resection. Whole RNA came from tumor, nontumor lung or frozen PBMC and was sequenced without being sorted. The germline V gene encodes CDR1 MDHEN and CDR2 SYDVKM. Trimming shortened V by 5 bases and J by 8 bases, and 12 bases separated the two germline ends. The length of the CDR3 is 12 residues. There are a few counts of this clonotype. TCRdb re-derived calls from the 5' RACE reads in MiXCR, one entry per CDR3 protein. Of 23,000 or so distinct CDR3 sequences in the sample, 8.5% to 10% were seen once. The chain combines TRBV28 with TRBJ1-2, with TRBD1 as a possible D gene (5 bases). The receptor was derived from a male donor with early-stage non-small cell lung cancer. The starting material was PBMCs, obtained at follow-up. The CDR3 spells CASSLTGSGYTF. The DNA of the CDR3 is TGTGCCAGCAGTCTCACAGGATCCGGCTACACCTTC.